The 9 T cell receptor beta chains given below trace back to one sample, sequenced in a study of STAT5B mutations in CD4+ large granular lymphocyte leukemia. Clones were read by immunoSEQ multiplex PCR, and TCRdb kept only the in-frame ones, dropping some. Among approximately 31,000 clones listed, roughly 70% were seen once. Sequencing was performed on CD4+ T cells from blood buffy coats. All receptors come from a human donor in good health.

This rearrangement joins TRBV29-1 to TRBJ2-3; possible D gene TRBD2, 7 bases. The CDR3 has 14 residues. Germline V gene data show CDR1 as SQVTM and CDR2 as ANQGSEA. V was trimmed by 3 bases and J by 6 bases, leaving 16 bases between them. CDR3 coding DNA: TGCAGCGTTGACGGCGGGGGCCCCGGGGATACGCAGTATTTT. This encodes CSVDGGGPGDTQYF.

This clone was counted only a few times. V gene TRBV2 combines with J gene TRBJ2-5; TRBD1 is a possible D gene (6 bases). The germline V gene has CDR1 SNHLY and CDR2 FYNNEI. The CDR3 loop spans 12 amino acids. The germline V and J ends were trimmed by 10 bases and 4 bases, with 13 bases remaining between them. CDR3 region: CATALGAETQYF. The CDR3 DNA sequence: TGTGCCACCGCGCTGGGGGCAGAGACCCAGTACTTC.

J is TRBJ1-4 and V is TRBV6-6; the D is unclear. The CDR3 is 13 residues long. The germline V gene encodes CDR1 MNHNY and CDR2 SVGAGI (reference sequence). V was clipped by 10 bases and J by 3 bases, with 12 bases between them. CDR3 bases: TGTGCCACCGCGGCCTCGGCTAATGAAAAACTGTTTTTT. Protein sequence: CATAASANEKLFF.

The CDR3: CASSPGTRMNYGYTF. CDR3 in DNA: TGTGCCAGCAGCCCCGGGACTCGGATGAACTATGGCTACACCTTC. This chain connects TRBV7-2 to TRBJ1-2; D perhaps matches TRBD1 (5 bases). The length of the CDR3 is 15 residues. The germline CDR1 and CDR2 sequences are SGHTA and FQGNSA. Trimming shortened V by 5 bases and J by 2 bases, and 15 bases separated the two germline ends. Full variable domain (outside the CDR3, taken from reference TRBV7-2 and TRBJ1-2): GAGVSQSPSNKVTEKGKDVELRCDPISGHTALYWYRQSLGQGLEFLIYFQGNSAPDKSGLPSDRFSAERTGGSVSTLTIQRTQQEDSAVYLCASSPGTRMNYGYTFGSGTRLTVV.

A few counts support this clone. The chain links TRBV18 to TRBJ1-2, with 7 bases fitting TRBD1. This CDR3 region has 14 residues. CDR1 and CDR2 from the germline V gene are KGHSH and LQKENI. Losses at the gene ends were 8 bases for V and 4 bases for J; bases not matched to a gene: 10. The CDR3 sequence is CASVQGQAGYGYTF. CDR3 DNA: TGTGCCAGCGTACAGGGGCAGGCGGGCTATGGCTACACCTTC.

The chain combines TRBV7-6 with TRBJ1-2; D call uncertain. Deletions cut 3 bases from V and 4 bases from J, with 9 bases between. The CDR3 extends over 13 amino acids. Germline-derived CDR1 and CDR2 are SGHVS and FNYEAQ. As DNA, the CDR3 is TGTGCCAGCAGCTTCCGGGCTTTCTATGGCTACACCTTC. Protein sequence: CASSFRAFYGYTF.

The V and J genes are TRBV30 and TRBJ1-3; D is possibly TRBD1 (5 bases). The CDR3 is 14 amino acids. Trimming shortened V by 7 bases and J by 3 bases, and 16 bases separated the two germline ends. Germline V gene data show CDR1 as GTSNPN and CDR2 as SVGIG (reference sequence). The CDR3: CASALWGVGNTIYF. The CDR3 DNA is TGTGCCTCGGCACTCTGGGGGGTTGGAAACACCATATATTTT. The full variable domain, completed using reference TRBV30 and TRBJ1-3, is SQTIHQWPATLVQPVGSPLSLECTVEGTSNPNLYWYRQAAGRGLQLLFYSVGIGQISSEVPQNLSASRPQDRQFILSSKKLLLSDSGFYLCASALWGVGNTIYFGEGSWLTVV.

V is TRBV5-6 and J is TRBJ2-3; D gene uncertain. Germline values: CDR1 SGHDT, CDR2 YYEEEE. This CDR3 contains 17 residues. With 4 bases removed from V and 1 base from J, the gap between germline ends came to 19 bases. CDR3 coding DNA: TGTGCCAGCAGCACGACCCTGCTACCTTTCGGCACAGATACGCAGTATTTT. Translation gives CASSTTLLPFGTDTQYF.

This clone was seen a few times. The rearrangement joins TRBV6-5 to TRBJ1-5; weak D call: TRBD1 (6 bases). V lost 2 bases to trimming and J lost 5 bases, with 13 bases between them. Germline-derived CDR1 and CDR2 are MNHEY and SVGAGI. The CDR3 loop spans 15 amino acids. CDR3 sequence reads: CASSYGRGADQPQHF. The CDR3 DNA is TGTGCCAGCAGTTACGGTCGGGGGGCGGATCAGCCCCAGCATTTT.